This T cell receptor beta chain stems from a study of cytomegalovirus exposure and HLA in healthy donors. Overall study context: Of several hundred genotyped donors, roughly 81% grouped in the Caucasian-associated ancestry cluster.

This clone has a handful of counts. Its cognate antigen is unknown. Germline CDR1 MGHRA, CDR2 YSYEKL. The ends were cut back, 2 bases at V and 1 base at J, with 11 bases in the middle. CDR3 length: 16 amino acids. Researchers ran the PCR with 60 Vbeta and 13 Jbeta primers. Measured with immunoSEQ multiplex PCR; TCRdb has only the in-frame clones, and not every one. The sample records 110,000 to 150,000 clones, roughly 80% being singletons. Points from the study as a whole: For most TCR beta V segments, an earlier analysis put the productive rate at about 87% or about 30% of the time. The study recorded 150 to 200 TCR beta chains that were cytomegalovirus-associated. The likely origin of a cluster of highly shared sequence variants was a sequencing artifact.

The chain recombines TRBV4-1 with TRBJ1-4; possible D gene TRBD1, 5 bases. The clonotype comes from a woman aged 40 to 50 in good health and CMV-seropositive. The sequencing input was PBMCs. The CDR3 spells CASSQSSDITNEKLFF. CDR3 DNA sequence: TGCGCCAGCAGCCAATCCTCGGACATAACTAATGAAAAACTGTTTTTT.